This T cell receptor (beta chain) was sequenced during a study of post-analysis software for immune sequencing data (dated by TCRdb to the mid-2010s). In terms of the full investigation: Recorded disease courses included relapsing-remitting, secondary progressive and progressive-relapsing multiple sclerosis, with some patients lacking subtype annotation. Patient repertoires were compared against ten to twelve previously published healthy control repertoires from donors aged 6 to 25 years. A subset of samples was prepared in parallel using single-end sample barcoding, then pooled and co-amplified after Illumina adapter ligation. Beyond this particular receptor, the publication reports: Compared with controls, multiple sclerosis patients had significantly lower normalized Chao1 diversity, a finding suggesting substantial peripheral T-cell clonal expansion. The control group was slightly older than the multiple sclerosis patient group. Direct clustering with F measure showed strong co-clustering of samples prepared in the same batch, prompting a batch-effect correction. Significantly higher frequencies in patients than in controls were found for roughly 5 TRBV segments, including TRBV5-6, TRBV5-1 and TRBV20-1.

On this clonotype: This receptor's antigen is unknown. No qualities accompany the bases; no much larger clone lies one base away.

V and J lose 5 bases and 5 bases, and a span of 9 bases separates them. From a lookup of the germline V gene (reference sequence), CDR1 and CDR2 are DFQATT and SNEGSKA. The CDR3, from cysteine to phenylalanine, totals 11 residues. The only DNA kept is the CDR3, 33 bases in frame from the first base. Library method: PCR. The reads were generated on an Illumina HiSeq 2500. To reduce PCR and sequencing biases, unique molecular identifiers were built into the TCR beta cDNA libraries. Roughly 0.5 million cDNA molecules were obtained per 1 to 10 million input T cells, so each molecule approximated one T cell. Patient libraries were prepared and sequenced with the same protocol used for the earlier healthy control dataset. Samples belonging to the same batch were prepared together, multiplexed and sequenced on a shared HiSeq lane. The study's processing was this. MIGEC was used to process the raw barcoded reads, and molecular identifier groups with only a single read were discarded before consensus assembly and CDR3 extraction. Clonotype tables were post-analysed with VDJtools, and diversity was normalized by down-sampling all datasets to the smallest sample size. To correct batch-related cross-sample contamination, repertoire overlap clustering matched CDR3 amino acid sequences but not nucleotide sequences. TCRdb ran its own pipeline on the public reads, namely fastp trimming at Q25 and MiXCR clone calling, and kept in-frame beta chains. CDR3 protein duplicates are merged, each entry listing the most common genes and DNA. For this entry, the V and J calls and clone size follow TCRdb and not the study's own pipeline. The sample yields approximately 570,000 distinct CDR3 sequences; 44% were counted once. The ten largest clones capture under 2% of the sample.

To demonstrate the VDJtools post-analysis software, the study profiled TCR beta repertoires from the peripheral blood of about a dozen young patients with multiple sclerosis. The multiple sclerosis patients were children and adolescents ranging in age from roughly 6 to 15 years. This TCR derives from a girl between 10 and 17 years old with multiple sclerosis. This receptor chain uses TRBV20-1 and TRBJ2-5; the D gene is unclear. Sequences were obtained from blood. In nucleotides, the sequence is TGCAGTGCTCTCCGAAGGGAGACCCAGTACTTC. This gives the protein CSALRRETQYF.